The next 16 T cell receptor beta chains were all read from a single sample in a study of beta chain features in type 1 diabetes. The isolated RNA, all of it, was reverse transcribed, so expressed TCRB transcripts were what got sequenced. The repertoire was sequenced with immunoSEQ multiplex PCR; TCRdb's copy has only in-frame clones and lacks some. The sample records around 450,000 clones, over 10% being singletons. The sequenced sample was naive CD4+ T cells from blood. The source of these receptors is a woman between 18 and 29 years old in good health.

This chain uses TRBV5-4 with TRBJ1-2; the D is unclear. The germline V and J ends were trimmed by 4 bases and 4 bases, with 17 bases remaining between them. The V gene's germline CDR1 is SGHNT and CDR2 YYREEE (reference sequence). This CDR3 is built from 15 residues. CDR3 sequence reads: CASSLLAPGSYGYTF. CDR3 bases: TGTGCCAGCAGCCTCCTAGCTCCGGGGAGCTATGGCTACACCTTC. Variable domain in full (rest from reference TRBV5-4 and TRBJ1-2): ETGVTQSPTHLIKTRGQQVTLRCSSQSGHNTVSWYQQALGQGPQFIFQYYREEENGRGNFPPRFSGLQFPNYSSELNVNALELDDSALYLCASSLLAPGSYGYTFGSGTRLTVV.

This chain uses TRBV18 with TRBJ2-3; possible D gene TRBD1, 6 bases. V lost 6 bases, J lost 1 base, and 17 bases lay in between. There are 16 residues in the CDR3. Germline loops: CDR1 KGHSH, CDR2 LQKENI. The CDR3 spells CASSRNRERGTDTQYF. The CDR3 DNA follows: TGTGCCAGCTCCCGAAACAGGGAAAGGGGCACAGATACGCAGTATTTT. Looking up the rest from reference TRBV18 and TRBJ2-3 gives the full variable domain: NAGVMQNPRHLVRRRGQEARLRCSPMKGHSHVYWYRQLPEEGLKFMVYLQKENIIDESGMPKERFSAEFPKEGPSILRIQQVVRGDSAAYFCASSRNRERGTDTQYFGPGTRLTVL.

The chain couples TRBV28 to TRBJ2-3; tentatively, D is TRBD1 or TRBD2 (5 bases each). Germline loops: CDR1 MDHEN, CDR2 SYDVKM. The CDR3 has 12 residues. The V end was cut by 6 bases, the J end by 4 bases, with 8 bases between. The CDR3: CASRVGPDTQYF. The CDR3 DNA follows: TGTGCCAGCAGAGTGGGACCAGATACGCAGTATTTT. Looking up the rest from reference TRBV28 and TRBJ2-3 gives the full variable domain: DVKVTQSSRYLVKRTGEKVFLECVQDMDHENMFWYRQDPGLGLRLIYFSYDVKMKEKGDIPEGYSVSREKKERFSLILESASTNQTSMYLCASRVGPDTQYFGPGTRLTVL.

This clone was observed a few times. The rearrangement joins TRBV27 to TRBJ2-3; 7 bases agree with TRBD2. Losses at the gene ends were 6 bases for V and 4 bases for J; bases not matched to a gene: 10. In germline, CDR1 is MNHEY, CDR2 SMNVEV (reference sequence). This CDR3 contains 15 residues. The CDR3 region has the DNA TGTGCCAGCAGCCCCGGGGGGTGGCGATCAGATACGCAGTATTTT. It encodes CASSPGGWRSDTQYF.

The sample holds a few counts of this clone. The rearrangement uses TRBV7-3 and TRBJ2-3; D is possibly TRBD2 (6 bases). V was trimmed by 6 bases and J by 1 base, leaving 8 bases between them. The CDR3 is made up of 13 amino acids. Germline V gene sequence: CDR1 SGHTA, CDR2 FQGTGA. The DNA of the CDR3 is TGTGCCAGCAGTCGCGGGGGCACAGATACGCAGTATTTT. Amino acid sequence: CASSRGGTDTQYF.

A few counts support this clone. The V and J genes are TRBV15 and TRBJ1-2; D is uncertain. The CDR3 length is 13 residues. The V end lost 8 bases, the J end lost 3 bases, and 13 bases lay between the germline ends. Germline CDR1 LNHNV, CDR2 YYDKDF (reference sequence). The CDR3 loop is CATGPAGDYGYTF. Written as DNA, the CDR3 is TGTGCCACCGGGCCGGCCGGGGACTATGGCTACACCTTC.

This chain joins TRBV5-4 and TRBJ2-3; D could derive from TRBD1 or TRBD2 (5 bases each). V shed 5 bases and J shed 4 bases, with 11 bases lying between them. Germline CDR1 reads SGHNT; CDR2 reads YYREEE (reference sequence). This CDR3 comprises 13 residues. Written as DNA, the CDR3 is TGTGCCAGCAGTCAGCAGGGACCAGATACGCAGTATTTT. Its translation is CASSQQGPDTQYF.

This clone appeared a few times. The V call is TRBV6-6, the J call TRBJ2-5; 8 nucleotides line up with TRBD1. V gave up 2 bases and J gave up 4 bases; unmatched junction bases: 6. Germline lookup yields CDR1 MNHNY and CDR2 SVGAGI (reference sequence). This CDR3 region has 15 residues. Here the CDR3 reads CASSYAGGLVETQYF. Written as DNA, the CDR3 is TGTGCCAGCAGTTACGCAGGGGGCCTTGTAGAGACCCAGTACTTC.

The chain couples TRBV5-4 to TRBJ2-3, with 8 bases that match TRBD1. J was trimmed by 0 bases and V by 4 bases; bases with no gene match: 7. The germline V gene has CDR1 SGHNT and CDR2 YYREEE (reference sequence). This CDR3 contains 16 residues. CDR3: CASSLYRDRSTDTQYF. In nucleotides, the CDR3 is TGTGCCAGCAGCCTTTACCGGGACAGGAGCACAGATACGCAGTATTTT.

This clone showed up just a few times. The CDR3 nucleotides are TGTGCCACCAGCCCCCGGACTAGCGGTCGTTACAATGAGCAGTTCTTC. Protein product: CATSPRTSGRYNEQFF. The gene calls are TRBV15 and TRBJ2-1, with 10 bases that match TRBD2. The CDR3 contains 16 residues. V gave up 5 bases and J gave up 4 bases; unmatched junction bases: 8. CDR1 LNHNV and CDR2 YYDKDF come from the germline V gene (reference sequence).

This clone appeared a few times. This rearrangement joins TRBV7-3 to TRBJ2-3, with unresolved D. Germline lookup yields CDR1 SGHTA and CDR2 FQGTGA. This CDR3 spans 12 amino acids. V dropped 5 bases and J dropped 0 bases, with 3 bases sitting between them. CDR3 in DNA: TGTGCCAGCAGCGCCAGCACAGATACGCAGTATTTT. It codes for CASSASTDTQYF.

The CDR3 nucleotides are TGCGCCAGCAGCTTGGAGGCGAAGACTCACAATGAGCAGTTCTTC. This translates into CASSLEAKTHNEQFF. This chain uses TRBV5-1 with TRBJ2-1; no clear D gene. CDR1 and CDR2 from the germline V gene are SGHRS and YFSETQ. There are 15 residues in the CDR3. The germline V and J ends were trimmed by 0 bases and 5 bases, with 12 bases remaining between them.

This clone was detected only a few times. The V call is TRBV9, the J call TRBJ2-3, with 10 bases aligning to TRBD2. Per germline, CDR1 SGDLS and CDR2 YYNGEE. The junction had 4 bases not matched to a gene; V was cut back by 2 bases and J by 7 bases. This CDR3 is 14 amino acids long. CDR3 DNA sequence: TGTGCCAGCAGCGTCAGCGGGGGGGAGCATACGCAGTATTTT. It encodes CASSVSGGEHTQYF.

The table lists this clone with a few counts. The chain has TRBV18 and TRBJ2-5; 8 bases align to TRBD1. CDR1 and CDR2 (germline): KGHSH, LQKENI. Trimming took 4 bases from V and 5 from J; bases not matched to a gene: 6. The CDR3 length is 14 residues. The DNA for the CDR3 is TGTGCCAGCTCACGCCAGACAGGGGAGGAGACCCAGTACTTC. As protein: CASSRQTGEETQYF.

This clone was picked up a small number of times. V gene TRBV6-6 combines with J gene TRBJ2-2; D is uncertain. The CDR3 is 14 residues long. The germline CDR1 and CDR2 sequences are MNHNY and SVGAGI (reference sequence). V lost 7 bases to trimming and J lost 5 bases, with 14 bases between them. CDR3 amino acids: CASTSRGETGELFF. The CDR3 DNA follows: TGTGCCAGCACCAGCCGTGGGGAAACCGGGGAGCTGTTTTTT.

J is TRBJ1-5 and V is TRBV6-5; D may be TRBD1 (6 bases). CDR1 MNHEY and CDR2 SVGAGI come from the germline V gene. Trimming stripped 6 bases from V and 5 bases from J, with 17 bases between. The CDR3 totals 15 residues. CDR3 sequence reads: CASRPPGQPDQPQHF. The CDR3 nucleotides are TGTGCCAGCAGACCCCCGGGACAACCTGATCAGCCCCAGCATTTT.